This TCR beta chain was obtained from a study of neoadjuvant nivolumab and ipilimumab in lung cancer. Clones were sequenced by immunoSEQ multiplex PCR, and TCRdb holds only the in-frame ones, with some missing. The table shows 24,000 or so clones, with 75% to 90% occurring only once. Germline lookup yields CDR1 SGDLS and CDR2 YYNGEE. The CDR3 has 14 amino acids. The V gene end was trimmed by 4 bases and the J gene end by 3 bases; junction bases not matched to a gene: 2. Sample: peripheral blood, taken before neoadjuvant nivolumab, alone or with ipilimumab. V gene TRBV9 combines with J gene TRBJ2-7; TRBD2 matches 12 bases. The sequence came from an adult with non-small cell lung cancer. The CDR3 spells CASSKTSGGYEQYF. The DNA for the CDR3 is TGTGCCAGCAGCAAGACTAGCGGGGGCTACGAGCAGTACTTC.